Below, 32 T cell receptor beta chains from the same sample are listed, as sequenced in a study of OX40 agonist ivuxolimab in advanced cancers. Repertoires were generated with immunoSEQ multiplex PCR, while TCRdb's copy carries only in-frame clones and drops some. The sample consists of 65,000 to 75,000 clones, around 83% of them appearing once. The sequencing here drew on CD4+ or CD8+ T cells sorted from blood, taken in a trial of the OX40 agonist ivuxolimab. The receptors stem from an adult with an advanced solid tumor such as melanoma, head and neck, liver or kidney cancer.

The chain carries TRBV5-1 and TRBJ2-2; TRBD2 matches 10 bases. From germline, CDR1 is SGHRS and CDR2 YFSETQ. The CDR3 length is 15 residues. The V gene end was trimmed by 4 bases and the J gene end by 3 bases; junction bases not matched to a gene: 3. The CDR3 spells CASSPLAGDTGELFF. CDR3 nucleotides: TGCGCCAGCAGCCCCCTAGCGGGAGACACCGGGGAGCTGTTTTTT.

The rearrangement links TRBV7-6 to TRBJ2-2, with 10 bases identical to TRBD2. The germline V gene has CDR1 SGHVS and CDR2 FNYEAQ. This CDR3 is 17 amino acids long. The V gene end was trimmed by 0 bases and the J gene end by 4 bases; junction bases not matched to a gene: 5. CDR3 protein: CASSLAAGGPGTGELFF. The CDR3 bases are TGTGCCAGCAGCTTAGCAGCGGGGGGGCCGGGCACCGGGGAGCTGTTTTTT. The full variable domain, completed using reference TRBV7-6 and TRBJ2-2, is GAGVSQSPRYKVTKRGQDVALRCDPISGHVSLYWYRQALGQGPEFLTYFNYEAQQDKSGLPNDRFSAERPEGSISTLTIQRTEQRDSAMYRCASSLAAGGPGTGELFFGEGSRLTVL.

J is TRBJ2-5 and V is TRBV15; possible D gene TRBD2, 5 bases. V lost 0 bases to trimming and J lost 5 bases, with 13 bases between them. This CDR3 comprises 15 residues. Germline CDR1 reads LNHNV; CDR2 reads YYDKDF (reference sequence). The CDR3 loop reads CATSRDGMRRETQYF. The CDR3 bases are TGTGCCACCAGCAGAGATGGGATGAGGAGGGAGACCCAGTACTTC.

CDR3 sequence reads: CASSPEGGGEQYF. The CDR3 DNA reads TGTGCCAGCTCACCCGAAGGGGGGGGCGAGCAGTACTTC. The V call is TRBV18, the J call TRBJ2-7; tentative D call: TRBD2 (7 bases). The CDR3 sequence is 13 residues long. V lost 3 bases, J lost 6 bases, and 12 bases lay in between. CDR1 and CDR2 (germline): KGHSH, LQKENI. The variable domain in full, with the rest retrieved from reference TRBV18 and TRBJ2-7, is NAGVMQNPRHLVRRRGQEARLRCSPMKGHSHVYWYRQLPEEGLKFMVYLQKENIIDESGMPKERFSAEFPKEGPSILRIQQVVRGDSAAYFCASSPEGGGEQYFGPGTRLTVT.

The genes are TRBV28 and TRBJ1-5, with D unresolved. The germline gives CDR1 MDHEN, CDR2 SYDVKM. V lost 5 bases and J lost 2, with 16 bases in between. The CDR3 extends over 16 amino acids. CDR3 region: CASSAYNAGGNQPQHF. Written as DNA, the CDR3 is TGTGCCAGCAGTGCATACAACGCCGGGGGCAATCAGCCCCAGCATTTT.

The rearrangement uses TRBV10-3 and TRBJ1-2; D remains ambiguous. Trimming took off 2 bases at V and 5 bases at J, with 12 bases between the two ends. From germline, CDR1 is ENHRY and CDR2 SYGVKD. CDR3 length: 14 residues. The CDR3 region is CAISELESRYGYTF. In DNA, the CDR3 is TGTGCCATCAGTGAGCTTGAGAGTCGTTATGGCTACACCTTC.

J is TRBJ2-5 and V is TRBV5-4; perhaps TRBD1 as D (6 bases). The CDR3 covers 16 residues. V was clipped by 3 bases and J by 2 bases, with 17 bases between them. From germline, CDR1 is SGHNT and CDR2 YYREEE (reference sequence). In nucleotides, the CDR3 is TGTGCCAGCAGCTCGGTGTCAGGGGCGTTTCAAGAGACCCAGTACTTC. It codes for CASSSVSGAFQETQYF.

V is TRBV6-1 and J is TRBJ1-4; D unresolved. Trimming left V 4 bases short and J 4 bases short, with 19 bases between. Germline CDR1 MNHNS, CDR2 SASEGT. This CDR3 contains 17 residues. The CDR3 is CASSAKPGRKDNEKLFF. CDR3 sequence (DNA): TGTGCCAGCAGTGCGAAACCGGGCAGAAAGGATAATGAAAAACTGTTTTTT.

The chain links TRBV18 to TRBJ1-1; maybe TRBD1 (6 bases). CDR1 and CDR2 from the germline V gene are KGHSH and LQKENI. The CDR3 is 15 residues long. V shed 4 bases and J shed 0 bases, with 12 bases lying between them. The CDR3 spells CASSLSTGLNTEAFF. DNA for the CDR3: TGTGCCAGCTCACTTTCCACAGGGCTGAACACTGAAGCTTTCTTT.

The chain links TRBV4-1 to TRBJ2-3; 8 bases align to TRBD2. CDR1 is MGHRA, CDR2 YSYEKL, per germline. The length of the CDR3 is 16 residues. Trimming removed 0 bases from V and 0 bases from J; junction bases left unmatched: 2. Written as DNA, the CDR3 is TGCGCCAGCAGCCAAGAGACTAGCGATAGCACAGATACGCAGTATTTT. Amino acids: CASSQETSDSTDTQYF.

J is TRBJ2-5 and V is TRBV5-8, with 7 nucleotides matching TRBD1. The CDR3 is made up of 13 amino acids. Germline CDR1 is SGHTS and CDR2 is YDEGEE. V dropped 2 bases and J dropped 4; count of bases not matched to a gene: 2. This chain's CDR3 is CASSFDRVETQYF. CDR3 coding DNA: TGTGCCAGCAGCTTTGACAGGGTAGAGACCCAGTACTTC.

The chain joins TRBV18 to TRBJ1-2; D is undetermined. The CDR3 runs to 15 residues. Germline V gene data show CDR1 as KGHSH and CDR2 as LQKENI. V dropped 1 base and J dropped 4 bases, with 13 bases sitting between them. In DNA form, the CDR3 reads TGTGCCAGCTCACCACGTTCGGGGATTGGCTATGGCTACACCTTC. Translated: CASSPRSGIGYGYTF.

The chain links TRBV5-4 to TRBJ2-5; 10 nucleotides agree with TRBD2. This CDR3 is 16 amino acids long. The germline V gene encodes CDR1 SGHNT and CDR2 YYREEE (reference sequence). J was trimmed by 2 bases and V by 4 bases; bases with no gene match: 8. CDR3 amino acids: CASSPGGAGGQETQYF. The CDR3 DNA is TGTGCCAGCAGCCCCGGAGGAGCGGGGGGGCAAGAGACCCAGTACTTC.

The chain has TRBV7-2 and TRBJ1-6; no clear D. The V end was cut by 5 bases, the J end by 0 bases, with 17 bases between. The CDR3 sequence is 18 residues long. The germline V gene encodes CDR1 SGHTA and CDR2 FQGNSA. The DNA for the CDR3 is TGTGCCAGCAGCGCCCCCGTGTGGGCCAGCTCCTATAATTCACCCCTCCACTTT. It is translated as CASSAPVWASSYNSPLHF.

The chain couples TRBV5-1 to TRBJ2-7; D tentatively reads TRBD1 or TRBD2 (5 bases each). The CDR3 spans 16 residues. CDR1 and CDR2 from the germline V gene are SGHRS and YFSETQ. Trimming took 0 bases from V and 5 from J, leaving 18 bases between them. This CDR3 is CASSLGGAIGGDEQYF. The CDR3 DNA follows: TGCGCCAGCAGCTTGGGGGGCGCCATCGGAGGAGACGAGCAGTACTTC.

This clone was picked up one time. The chain is built from TRBV14 and TRBJ2-7; 7 bases fit TRBD2. From germline, CDR1 is SGHDN and CDR2 FVKESK. This CDR3 contains 17 residues. V gave up 4 bases and J gave up 1 base; unmatched junction bases: 13. The DNA for the CDR3 is TGTGCCAGCAGCCTCCGACTTACTAGCGCTAGTTCCTACGAGCAGTACTTC. This translates into CASSLRLTSASSYEQYF. Variable domain in full (rest from reference TRBV14 and TRBJ2-7): EAGVTQFPSHSVIEKGQTVTLRCDPISGHDNLYWYRRVMGKEIKFLLHFVKESKQDESGMPNNRFLAERTGGTYSTLKVQPAELEDSGVYFCASSLRLTSASSYEQYFGPGTRLTVT.

This sequence joins TRBV19 and TRBJ2-7, with a tentative D call TRBD1 (6 bases). V was trimmed by 3 bases and J by 0 bases, leaving 12 bases between them. CDR1 and CDR2 (germline): LNHDA, SQIVND (reference sequence). The CDR3 extends over 15 amino acids. In DNA, the CDR3 is TGTGCCAGTAGTATGGGACAATCTCCCTCCTACGAGCAGTACTTC. It specifies CASSMGQSPSYEQYF.

The count of this clone is one. Other DNA sequences of this sample code for an identical CDR3. The chain employs TRBV19 and TRBJ1-2; TRBD1 matches at 7 bases. CDR1 LNHDA and CDR2 SQIVND come from the germline V gene (reference sequence). The CDR3 is 14 amino acids. V was pared by 6 bases and J by 2 bases, with 6 bases of the junction left unmatched. The CDR3 spells CASRTGATNYGYTF. The CDR3 DNA reads as TGTGCCAGTAGAACAGGGGCGACGAACTATGGCTACACCTTC.

The genes are TRBV6-1 and TRBJ2-3, with 7 positions matching TRBD2. CDR1 and CDR2 from the germline V gene are MNHNS and SASEGT. The CDR3 contains 13 residues. Trimming cost V 8 bases and J 9 bases; bases outside gene matches: 11. The CDR3, as DNA: TGTGCCAGCGGGGGGGTTGGGGGTAGCACGCAGTATTTT. This codes for CASGGVGGSTQYF.

The rearrangement links TRBV5-1 to TRBJ1-4; D may be TRBD1 (6 bases). The length of the CDR3 is 15 residues. Trimming removed 4 bases at V and 5 bases at J, with 15 bases between. CDR1 and CDR2 from the germline V gene are SGHRS and YFSETQ. This CDR3 is CASSPRDNGNEKLFF. The CDR3, as DNA: TGCGCCAGCAGCCCCCGGGACAACGGAAATGAAAAACTGTTTTTT.

The chain combines TRBV5-1 with TRBJ2-6; the D gene is possibly TRBD1 (5 bases). CDR3 length: 17 amino acids. Germline-derived CDR1 and CDR2 are SGHRS and YFSETQ. Trimming shortened V by 1 base and J by 2 bases, and 13 bases separated the two germline ends. The CDR3 DNA reads as TGCGCCAGCAGCTTGTGGGGCGCGAGTCCTGGGGCCAACGTCCTGACTTTC. Translation gives CASSLWGASPGANVLTF.

This chain uses TRBV2 with TRBJ1-3, with D maybe TRBD1 (5 bases). V lost 7 bases, J lost 0 bases, and 7 bases lay in between. This CDR3 contains 13 residues. Germline values: CDR1 SNHLY, CDR2 FYNNEI. DNA of the CDR3: TGTGCCAGCACCAGGGTCTCTGGAAACACCATATATTTT. Encoded protein: CASTRVSGNTIYF.

This clone was found once. The chain uses TRBV5-8 and TRBJ2-7; TRBD1 matches 9 bases. CDR3 length: 16 amino acids. V was clipped by 4 bases and J by 1 base; unmatched bases: 9. CDR1 is SGHTS, CDR2 YDEGEE, per germline. In DNA, the CDR3 is TGTGCCAGCAGCCAAAAAACCGGGACAGGGTCCTACGAGCAGTACTTC. Encoded protein: CASSQKTGTGSYEQYF.

The chain carries TRBV5-4 and TRBJ1-2; D is ambiguous. V gave up 0 bases and J gave up 4 bases, with 13 bases separating them. This CDR3 is built from 15 residues. Germline CDR1 and CDR2: SGHNT and YYREEE (reference sequence). CDR3 sequence: CASSLAKTSSYGYTF. Here the CDR3 DNA reads TGTGCCAGCAGCTTGGCAAAGACAAGCTCCTATGGCTACACCTTC.

This clone is a singleton in its sample. The gene calls are TRBV27 and TRBJ1-2, with a weak D call TRBD1 (5 bases). This CDR3 has 13 residues. The germline V gene has CDR1 MNHEY and CDR2 SMNVEV (reference sequence). Trimming stripped 4 bases from V and 7 bases from J, with 13 bases between. The CDR3 coding sequence is TGTGCCAGCAGTTCAGACAGTACCGGTGGCTACACCTTC. It is translated as CASSSDSTGGYTF.

This clone has just a few counts. The rearrangement links TRBV6-1 to TRBJ1-4; TRBD1 is a possible D gene (5 bases). The CDR3 has 17 amino acids. Germline CDR1 MNHNS, CDR2 SASEGT. Trimming stripped 2 bases from V and 0 bases from J, with 13 bases between. CDR3 nucleotides: TGTGCCAGCAGTGAACGGGACGGACTTGCAACTAATGAAAAACTGTTTTTT. Encoded protein: CASSERDGLATNEKLFF.

The chain recombines TRBV11-1 with TRBJ2-7; D may be TRBD2 (5 bases). The CDR3 totals 14 residues. Germline loops: CDR1 SGHAT, CDR2 FQDESV (reference sequence). Deletions cut 6 bases from V and 0 bases from J, with 12 bases between. CDR3 in DNA: TGTGCCAGCAGACAAAGCGGAAGCTCCTACGAGCAGTACTTC. Encoded protein: CASRQSGSSYEQYF.

V is TRBV10-3 and J is TRBJ1-3; D is uncertain. Germline CDR1 reads ENHRY; CDR2 reads SYGVKD. With 0 bases removed from V and 0 bases from J, the gap between germline ends came to 12 bases. This CDR3 spans 17 amino acids. The CDR3 loop reads CAISESAGPSSGNTIYF. The CDR3 DNA follows: TGTGCCATCAGTGAGTCGGCAGGCCCCAGCTCTGGAAACACCATATATTTT.

V usage is TRBV15 and J usage is TRBJ1-2; D ambiguous. This CDR3 has 14 residues. The germline V gene encodes CDR1 LNHNV and CDR2 YYDKDF (reference sequence). V was clipped by 1 base and J by 4 bases, with 10 bases between them. CDR3 sequence (DNA): TGTGCCACCAGCAGAGGGAAGGCATCCTATGGCTACACCTTC. Protein sequence: CATSRGKASYGYTF.

This clone was found once. In DNA, the CDR3 is TGTGCCAGTAGTCCCCCCGGGGGTCTAGCGGGGGAAGAGACCCAGTACTTC. This sequence encodes CASSPPGGLAGEETQYF. The J gene is TRBJ2-5, the V gene TRBV19, with 10 bases matching TRBD2. CDR3 length: 17 amino acids. Germline V lookup: CDR1 LNHDA, CDR2 SQIVND (reference sequence). The V segment lost 5 bases and the J segment 3 bases; nucleotides outside the gene matches: 12. The entire variable domain, with the rest obtained from reference TRBV19 and TRBJ2-5, is as follows: DGGITQSPKYLFRKEGQNVTLSCEQNLNHDAMYWYRQDPGQGLRLIYYSQIVNDFQKGDIAEGYSVSREKKESFPLTVTSAQKNPTAFYLCASSPPGGLAGEETQYFGPGTRLLVL.

The chain recombines TRBV5-1 with TRBJ2-6; 7 nucleotides align to TRBD1. The CDR3 is made up of 16 amino acids. J gave up 0 bases and V 5 bases, and 5 bases lay outside the gene matches. The germline V gene encodes CDR1 SGHRS and CDR2 YFSETQ. The CDR3 bases are TGCGCCAGCAGTTGGACAGGCAGCTCTGGGGCCAACGTCCTGACTTTC. Translation gives CASSWTGSSGANVLTF.

The chain is built from TRBV5-1 and TRBJ2-7; a possible D gene is TRBD1 (5 bases). V lost 0 bases and J lost 3, with 10 bases in between. The CDR3 runs 14 residues. Germline-derived CDR1 and CDR2 are SGHRS and YFSETQ. CDR3 protein: CASSLEGYYYEQYF. The CDR3 DNA follows: TGCGCCAGCAGCTTGGAGGGGTACTACTACGAGCAGTACTTC.